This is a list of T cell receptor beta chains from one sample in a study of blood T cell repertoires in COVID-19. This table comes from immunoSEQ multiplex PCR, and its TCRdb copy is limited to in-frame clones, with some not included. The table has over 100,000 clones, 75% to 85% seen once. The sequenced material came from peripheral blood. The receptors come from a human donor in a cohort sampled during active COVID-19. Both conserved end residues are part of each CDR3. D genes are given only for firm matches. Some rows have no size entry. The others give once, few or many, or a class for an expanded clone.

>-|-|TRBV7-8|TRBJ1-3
TGTGCCAGCAGCTTTATCGGGCCGCGGGCTGGAAACACCATATATTTT
CASSFIGPRAGNTIYF
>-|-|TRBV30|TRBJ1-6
TGTGCTACTATGGAGACGAGAAATTCACCCCTCCACTTT
CATMETRNSPLHF
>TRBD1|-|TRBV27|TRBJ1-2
TGTGCCAGCACCGGACAGGTTATCGGCTACACCTTC
CASTGQVIGYTF
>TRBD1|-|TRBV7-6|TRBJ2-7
TGTGCCAGCAGCTTAGCAGGACAGGTCTACGAGCAGTACTTC
CASSLAGQVYEQYF
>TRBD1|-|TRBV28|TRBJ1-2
TGTGCCAGCACCGCGGACAGGAATTATGGCTACACCTTC
CASTADRNYGYTF
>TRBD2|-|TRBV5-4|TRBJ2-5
TGTGCCAGCAGCTTGGCCGCGGGGAGGGGACAAGAGACCCAGTACTTC
CASSLAAGRGQETQYF
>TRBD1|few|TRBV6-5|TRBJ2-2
TGTGCCAGCAGGACGGACAGGGCGAACACCGGGGAGCTGTTTTTT
CASRTDRANTGELFF
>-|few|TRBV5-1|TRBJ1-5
TGCGCCAGCAGCCAACAGGGAGGCAATCAGCCCCAGCATTTT
CASSQQGGNQPQHF
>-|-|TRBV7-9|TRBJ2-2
TGTGCCAGCAGCCCAACAGGGCCCGGGGAGCTGTTTTTT
CASSPTGPGELFF
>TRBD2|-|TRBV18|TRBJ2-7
TGTGCCAGCTCCCTCTACACCTCGGGACTAGCGGGAGACTCCTACGAGCAGTACTTC
CASSLYTSGLAGDSYEQYF
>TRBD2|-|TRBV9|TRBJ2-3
TGTGCCAGCAGCGGACTAGCGTACACAGATACGCAGTATTTT
CASSGLAYTDTQYF
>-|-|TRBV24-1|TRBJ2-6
TGTGCCACCAGTGATCCCCATCACTCTGGGGCCAACGTCCTGACTTTC
CATSDPHHSGANVLTF
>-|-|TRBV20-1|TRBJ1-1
TGCAGTGCCAGTCGAAGAGACAGGATTGAAGCTTTCTTT
CSASRRDRIEAFF
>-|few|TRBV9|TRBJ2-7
TGTGCCAGCAGCGTATCCCTACTGGACGAGCAGTACTTC
CASSVSLLDEQYF
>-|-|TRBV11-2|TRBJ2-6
TGTGCCAGCAGGAAATACGGGGGGCAGGGGAGGTCTGGGGCCAACGTCCTGACTTTC
CASRKYGGQGRSGANVLTF
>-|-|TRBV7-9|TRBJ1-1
TGTGCCAGCAGCCAAACAACAGCGAACACTGAAGCTTTCTTT
CASSQTTANTEAFF
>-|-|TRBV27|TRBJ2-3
TGTGCCAGCAGTCCCCTCCGTATCACAGATACGCAGTATTTT
CASSPLRITDTQYF
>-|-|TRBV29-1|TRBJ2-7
TGCAGCATCCTTAGCGGAACCTCCTACGAGCAGTACTTC
CSILSGTSYEQYF
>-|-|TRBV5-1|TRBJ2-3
TGCGCCAGCAGCTTGTTCAGTTCTAGCACAGATACGCAGTATTTT
CASSLFSSSTDTQYF
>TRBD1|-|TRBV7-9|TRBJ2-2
TGTGCCAGCAACTCACAGGGGGGCAACACCGGGGAGCTGTTTTTT
CASNSQGGNTGELFF
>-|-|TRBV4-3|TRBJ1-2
TGCGCCAGCAGCCAAGATGGGGGGAACTATGGCTACACCTTC
CASSQDGGNYGYTF
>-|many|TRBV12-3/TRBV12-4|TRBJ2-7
TGTGCCAGCAGTTTAGGGGAGGAGCAGTACTTC
CASSLGEEQYF
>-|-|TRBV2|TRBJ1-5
TGTGCCAGCAGTGGGGAGGGCAGTCAGCCCCAGCATTTT
CASSGEGSQPQHF
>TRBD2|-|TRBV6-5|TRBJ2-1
TGTGCCAGCAGTTACTCGACAGCGGGAGGAGCAAATGAGCAGTTCTTC
CASSYSTAGGANEQFF
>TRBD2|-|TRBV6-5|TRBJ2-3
TGTGCCAGCAGTTACTGGCTAGCGGATAGCACAGATACGCAGTATTTT
CASSYWLADSTDTQYF
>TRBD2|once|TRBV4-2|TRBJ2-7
TGTGCCAGCAGCCAGGGAGGGCCAGGTTACGAGCAGTACTTC
CASSQGGPGYEQYF
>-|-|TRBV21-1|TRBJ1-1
TGTGCCAGCAGCAAAATGGGGGATGGAGGGGACACTGAAGCTTTCTTT
CASSKMGDGGDTEAFF
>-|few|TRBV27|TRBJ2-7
TGTGCCAGCAGTTTATCCTCGGCGGGGAGCTCCTACGAGCAGTACTTC
CASSLSSAGSSYEQYF